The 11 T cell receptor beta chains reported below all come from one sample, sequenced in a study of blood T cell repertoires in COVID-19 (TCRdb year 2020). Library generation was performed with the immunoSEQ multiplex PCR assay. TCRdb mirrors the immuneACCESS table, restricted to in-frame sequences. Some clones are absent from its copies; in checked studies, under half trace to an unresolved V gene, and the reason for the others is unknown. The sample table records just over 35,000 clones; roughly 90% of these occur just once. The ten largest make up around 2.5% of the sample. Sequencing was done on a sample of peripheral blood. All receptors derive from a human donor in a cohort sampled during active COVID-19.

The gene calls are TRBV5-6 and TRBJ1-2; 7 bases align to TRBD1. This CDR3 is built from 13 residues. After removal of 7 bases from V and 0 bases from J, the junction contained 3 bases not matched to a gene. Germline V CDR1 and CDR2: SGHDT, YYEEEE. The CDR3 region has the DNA TGTGCCAGCGGAGGGACAGCTAACTATGGCTACACCTTC. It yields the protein CASGGTANYGYTF.

CDR3 residues: CASSSRGYQRGTDTQYF. The CDR3 nucleotides read TGTGCCAGCAGCTCCCGAGGGTACCAGCGGGGGACAGATACGCAGTATTTT. The chain employs TRBV7-9 and TRBJ2-3, with 8 bases lining up with TRBD2. CDR3 length: 17 residues. V was clipped by 4 bases and J by 3 bases; unmatched bases: 12. Germline-derived CDR1 and CDR2 are SEHNR and FQNEAQ (reference sequence).

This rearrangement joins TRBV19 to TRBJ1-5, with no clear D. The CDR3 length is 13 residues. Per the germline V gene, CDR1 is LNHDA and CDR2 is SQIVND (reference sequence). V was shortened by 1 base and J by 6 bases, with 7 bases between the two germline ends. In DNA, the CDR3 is TGTGCCAGTAGTATAGGCGGGGTTCAGCCCCAGCATTTT. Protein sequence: CASSIGGVQPQHF.

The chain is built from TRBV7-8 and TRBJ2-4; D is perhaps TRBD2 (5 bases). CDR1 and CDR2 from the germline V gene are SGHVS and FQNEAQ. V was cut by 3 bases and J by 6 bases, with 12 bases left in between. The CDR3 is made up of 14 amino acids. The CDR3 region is CASSFGENLNIQYF. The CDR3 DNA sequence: TGTGCCAGCAGCTTCGGGGAGAATCTAAACATTCAGTACTTC. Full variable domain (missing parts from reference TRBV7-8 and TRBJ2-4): GAGVSQSPRYKVAKRGQDVALRCDPISGHVSLFWYQQALGQGPEFLTYFQNEAQLDKSGLPSDRFFAERPEGSVSTLKIQRTQQEDSAVYLCASSFGENLNIQYFGAGTRLSVL.

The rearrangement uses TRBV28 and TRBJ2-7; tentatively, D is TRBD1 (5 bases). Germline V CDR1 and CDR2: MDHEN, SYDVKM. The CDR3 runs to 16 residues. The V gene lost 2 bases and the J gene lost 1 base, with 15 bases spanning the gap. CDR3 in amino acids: CASSLEGAGSSYEQYF. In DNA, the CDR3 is TGTGCCAGCAGTTTAGAAGGGGCAGGATCATCCTACGAGCAGTACTTC.

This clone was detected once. CDR3: CASSLAGVRGETQYF. The CDR3 DNA reads TGCGCCAGCAGCTTGGCTGGAGTTAGGGGGGAGACCCAGTACTTC. This chain joins TRBV5-1 and TRBJ2-5, with D maybe TRBD1 (6 bases). The CDR3 runs to 15 residues. Per germline, CDR1 SGHRS and CDR2 YFSETQ. V was shortened by 0 bases and J by 5 bases, with 14 bases between the two germline ends.

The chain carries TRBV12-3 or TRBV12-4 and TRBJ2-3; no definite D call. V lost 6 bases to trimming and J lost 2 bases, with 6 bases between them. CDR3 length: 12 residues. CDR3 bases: TGTGCCAGCAGCCAGGTCACAGATACGCAGTATTTT. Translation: CASSQVTDTQYF.

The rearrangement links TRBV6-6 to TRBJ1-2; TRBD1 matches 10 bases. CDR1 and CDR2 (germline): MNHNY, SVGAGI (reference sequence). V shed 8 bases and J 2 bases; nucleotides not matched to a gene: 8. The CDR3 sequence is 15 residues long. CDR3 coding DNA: TGTGCCAGCGGGACAGGGGCAAAATTAAACTATGGCTACACCTTC. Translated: CASGTGAKLNYGYTF.

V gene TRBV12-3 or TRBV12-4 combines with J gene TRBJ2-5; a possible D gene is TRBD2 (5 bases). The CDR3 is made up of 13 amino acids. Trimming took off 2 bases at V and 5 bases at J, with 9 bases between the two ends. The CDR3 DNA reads TGTGCCAGCAGTTTACGGGGATCTGAGACCCAGTACTTC. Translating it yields CASSLRGSETQYF.

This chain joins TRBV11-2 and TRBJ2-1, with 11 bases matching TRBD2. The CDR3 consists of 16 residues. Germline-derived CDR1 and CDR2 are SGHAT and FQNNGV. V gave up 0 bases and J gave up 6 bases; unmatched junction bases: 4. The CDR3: CASSLDRSGGANEQFF. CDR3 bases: TGTGCCAGCAGCTTAGACCGTAGCGGGGGGGCCAATGAGCAGTTCTTC. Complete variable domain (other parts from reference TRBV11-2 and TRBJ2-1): EAGVAQSPRYKIIEKRQSVAFWCNPISGHATLYWYQQILGQGPKLLIQFQNNGVVDDSQLPKDRFSAERLKGVDSTLKIQPAKLEDSAVYLCASSLDRSGGANEQFFGPGTRLTVL.

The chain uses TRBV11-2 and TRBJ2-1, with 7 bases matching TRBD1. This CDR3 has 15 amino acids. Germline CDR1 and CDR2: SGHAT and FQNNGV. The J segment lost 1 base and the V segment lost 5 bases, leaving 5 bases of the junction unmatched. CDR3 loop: CASSQLRGSYNEQFF. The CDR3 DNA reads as TGTGCCAGCAGCCAGCTCAGGGGGTCCTACAATGAGCAGTTCTTC.